This note documents a single T cell receptor beta chain sequence. V was shortened by 1 base and J by 5 bases, with 11 bases between the two germline ends. The CDR3 is made up of 14 amino acids. The germline gives CDR1 SGHTA, CDR2 FQGNSA. The data originate from a study of shared T cell receptors in the human thymus. TCRdb's table, derived via immunoSEQ multiplex PCR, lists solely in-frame clones and lacks some. The table shows some 700,000 clones, with around 85% occurring only once. The same sample was also used in a study of human thymus T cells. This second report adds: Having surgery to correct congenital heart defects, healthy Finnish infants acted as the donors. From resections taken during corrective heart surgery, the thymus tissue was obtained.

This TCR came from a girl under three years old with a congenital heart defect. Specimen: thymocytes. V gene TRBV7-2 combines with J gene TRBJ1-1; D may be TRBD1 (6 bases). CDR3 loop: CASSLGTVLTEAFF. The CDR3 coding sequence is TGTGCCAGCAGCTTAGGGACAGTCCTAACTGAAGCTTTCTTT.